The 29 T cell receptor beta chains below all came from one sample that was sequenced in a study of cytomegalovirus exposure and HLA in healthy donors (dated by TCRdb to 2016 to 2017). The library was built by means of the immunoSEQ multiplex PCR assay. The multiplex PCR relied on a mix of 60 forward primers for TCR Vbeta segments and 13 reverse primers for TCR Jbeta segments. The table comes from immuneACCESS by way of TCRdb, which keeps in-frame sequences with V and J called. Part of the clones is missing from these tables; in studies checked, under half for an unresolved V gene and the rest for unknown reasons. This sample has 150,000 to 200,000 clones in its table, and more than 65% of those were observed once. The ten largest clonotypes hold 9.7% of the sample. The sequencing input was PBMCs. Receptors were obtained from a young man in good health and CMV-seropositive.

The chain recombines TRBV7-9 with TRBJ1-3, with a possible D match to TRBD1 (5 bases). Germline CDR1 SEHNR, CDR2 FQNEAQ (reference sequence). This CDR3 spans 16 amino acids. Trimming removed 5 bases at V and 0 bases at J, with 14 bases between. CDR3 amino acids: CASSPEQVTSGNTIYF. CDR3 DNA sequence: TGTGCCAGCAGCCCGGAACAGGTTACCTCTGGAAACACCATATATTTT.

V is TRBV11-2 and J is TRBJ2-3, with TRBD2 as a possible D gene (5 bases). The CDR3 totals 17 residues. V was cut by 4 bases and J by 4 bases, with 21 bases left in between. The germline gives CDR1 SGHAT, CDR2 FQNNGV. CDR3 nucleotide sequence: TGTGCCAGCAGCTCAACCCGACTTCTTACCGGGGCAGATACGCAGTATTTT. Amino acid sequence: CASSSTRLLTGADTQYF.

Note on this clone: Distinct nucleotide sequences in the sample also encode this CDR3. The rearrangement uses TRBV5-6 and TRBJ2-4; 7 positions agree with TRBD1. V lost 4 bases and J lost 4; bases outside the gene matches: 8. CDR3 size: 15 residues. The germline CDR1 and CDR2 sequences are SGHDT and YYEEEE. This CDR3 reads CASSLRQGSKNIQYF. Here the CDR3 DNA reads TGTGCCAGCAGCCTTAGACAGGGATCGAAAAACATTCAGTACTTC. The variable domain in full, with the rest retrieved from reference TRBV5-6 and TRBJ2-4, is DAGVTQSPTHLIKTRGQQVTLRCSPKSGHDTVSWYQQALGQGPQFIFQYYEEEERQRGNFPDRFSGHQFPNYSSELNVNALLLGDSALYLCASSLRQGSKNIQYFGAGTRLSVL.

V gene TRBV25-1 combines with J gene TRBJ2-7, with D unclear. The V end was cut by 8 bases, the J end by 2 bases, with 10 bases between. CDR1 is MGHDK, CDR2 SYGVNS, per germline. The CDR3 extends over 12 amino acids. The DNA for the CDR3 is TGTGCCAGCGGCTTCGAAGCCTACGAGCAGTACTTC. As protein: CASGFEAYEQYF.

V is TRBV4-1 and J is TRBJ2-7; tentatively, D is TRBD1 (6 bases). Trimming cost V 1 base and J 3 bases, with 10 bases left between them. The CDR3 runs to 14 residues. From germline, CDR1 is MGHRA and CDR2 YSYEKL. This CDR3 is CASSQVGQNYEQYF. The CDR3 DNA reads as TGCGCCAGCAGCCAAGTTGGACAGAACTACGAGCAGTACTTC.

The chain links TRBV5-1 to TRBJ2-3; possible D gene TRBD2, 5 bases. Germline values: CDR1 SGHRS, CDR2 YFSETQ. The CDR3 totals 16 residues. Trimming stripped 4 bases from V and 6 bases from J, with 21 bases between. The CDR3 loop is CASSDGLPMRLDTQYF. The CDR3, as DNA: TGCGCCAGCAGCGATGGACTTCCCATGCGTTTGGATACGCAGTATTTT.

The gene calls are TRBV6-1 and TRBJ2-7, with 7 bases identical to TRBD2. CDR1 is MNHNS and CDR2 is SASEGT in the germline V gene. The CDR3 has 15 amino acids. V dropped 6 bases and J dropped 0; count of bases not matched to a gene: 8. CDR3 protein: CASRELAASSYEQYF. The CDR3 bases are TGTGCCAGCAGGGAGCTAGCGGCCAGCTCCTACGAGCAGTACTTC.

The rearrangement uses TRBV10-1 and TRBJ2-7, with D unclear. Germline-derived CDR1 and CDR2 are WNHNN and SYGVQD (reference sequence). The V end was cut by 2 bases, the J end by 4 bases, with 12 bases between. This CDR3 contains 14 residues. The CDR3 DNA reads TGCGCCAGCAGTGAGGGCGGTTCAAATTACGAGCAGTACTTC. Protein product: CASSEGGSNYEQYF.

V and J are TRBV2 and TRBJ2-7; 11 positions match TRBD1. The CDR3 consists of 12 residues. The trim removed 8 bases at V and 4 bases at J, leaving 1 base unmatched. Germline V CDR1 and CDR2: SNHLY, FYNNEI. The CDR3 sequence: CASGTGGYEQYF. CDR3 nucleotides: TGTGCCAGCGGGACAGGGGGTTACGAGCAGTACTTC.

In DNA, the CDR3 is TGTGCCGCACAAGGGGCCTACGAGCAGTACTTC. Translation: CAAQGAYEQYF. This chain links TRBV6-1 with TRBJ2-7, with a tentative D call TRBD1 (5 bases). The CDR3 has 11 amino acids. Trimming left V 11 bases short and J 2 bases short, with 10 bases between. Germline CDR1 MNHNS, CDR2 SASEGT.

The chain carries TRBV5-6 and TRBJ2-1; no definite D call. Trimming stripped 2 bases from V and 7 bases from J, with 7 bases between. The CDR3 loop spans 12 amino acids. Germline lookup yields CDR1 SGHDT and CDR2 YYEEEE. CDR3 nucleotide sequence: TGTGCCAGCAGCTTACGAGAAAATGAGCAGTTCTTC. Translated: CASSLRENEQFF.

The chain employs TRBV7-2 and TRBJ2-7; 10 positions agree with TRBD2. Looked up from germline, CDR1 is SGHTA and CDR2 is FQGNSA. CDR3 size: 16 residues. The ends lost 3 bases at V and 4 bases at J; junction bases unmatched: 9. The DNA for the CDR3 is TGTGCCAGCAGCTTCTATCTGGGGACTAGCGTATACGAGCAGTACTTC. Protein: CASSFYLGTSVYEQYF.

CDR3 in DNA: TGTGCCAGCAGCTTAGACGAGCGGGAGGGCGGCGAGCAGTACTTC. Its protein is CASSLDEREGGEQYF. J is TRBJ2-7 and V is TRBV11-2; 10 bases match TRBD2. Germline V gene data show CDR1 as SGHAT and CDR2 as FQNNGV. The CDR3 is 15 residues long. V gave up 0 bases and J gave up 6 bases; unmatched junction bases: 5.

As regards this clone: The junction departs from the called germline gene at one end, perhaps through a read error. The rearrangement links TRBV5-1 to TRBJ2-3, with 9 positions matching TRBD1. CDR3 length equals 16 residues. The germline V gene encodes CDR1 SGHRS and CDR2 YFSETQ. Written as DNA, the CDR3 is TGCGCCAGCAGCGGGGGACAGGGCTATACCACAGATAAGCAGTATTTT. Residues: CASSGGQGYTTDKQYF.

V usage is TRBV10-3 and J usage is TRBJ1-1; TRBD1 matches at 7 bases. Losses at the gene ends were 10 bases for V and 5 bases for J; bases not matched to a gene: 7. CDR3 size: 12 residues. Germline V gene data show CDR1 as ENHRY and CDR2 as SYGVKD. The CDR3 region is CASRGGVTEAFF. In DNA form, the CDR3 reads TGTGCCAGCAGGGGGGGGGTTACTGAAGCTTTCTTT.

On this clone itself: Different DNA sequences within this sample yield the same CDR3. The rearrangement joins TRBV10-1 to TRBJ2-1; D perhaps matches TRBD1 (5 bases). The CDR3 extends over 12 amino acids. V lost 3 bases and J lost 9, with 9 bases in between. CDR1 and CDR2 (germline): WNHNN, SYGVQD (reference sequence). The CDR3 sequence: CASSEGQGEQFF. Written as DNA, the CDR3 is TGCGCCAGCAGTGAAGGGCAGGGTGAGCAGTTCTTC.

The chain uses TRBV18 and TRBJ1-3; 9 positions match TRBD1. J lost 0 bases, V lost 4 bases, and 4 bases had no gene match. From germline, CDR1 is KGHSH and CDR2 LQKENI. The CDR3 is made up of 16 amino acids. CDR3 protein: CASSRQGEYSGNTIYF. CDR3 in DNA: TGTGCCAGCTCACGACAGGGGGAATACTCTGGAAACACCATATATTTT.

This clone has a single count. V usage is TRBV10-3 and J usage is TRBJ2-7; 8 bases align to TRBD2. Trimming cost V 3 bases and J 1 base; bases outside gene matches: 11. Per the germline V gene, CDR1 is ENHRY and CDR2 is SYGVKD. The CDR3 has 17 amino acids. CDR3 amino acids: CAISDGVTAGGSYEQYF. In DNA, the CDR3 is TGTGCCATCAGTGATGGGGTTACGGCGGGAGGATCCTACGAGCAGTACTTC.

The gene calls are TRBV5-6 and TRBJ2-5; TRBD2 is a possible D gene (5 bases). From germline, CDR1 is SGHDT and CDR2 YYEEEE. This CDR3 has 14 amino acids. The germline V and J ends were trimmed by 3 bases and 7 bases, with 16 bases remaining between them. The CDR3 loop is CASSWTVADVTQYF. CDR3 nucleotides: TGTGCCAGCAGCTGGACTGTTGCTGATGTGACCCAGTACTTC. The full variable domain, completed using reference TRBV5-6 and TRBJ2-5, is DAGVTQSPTHLIKTRGQQVTLRCSPKSGHDTVSWYQQALGQGPQFIFQYYEEEERQRGNFPDRFSGHQFPNYSSELNVNALLLGDSALYLCASSWTVADVTQYFGPGTRLLVL.

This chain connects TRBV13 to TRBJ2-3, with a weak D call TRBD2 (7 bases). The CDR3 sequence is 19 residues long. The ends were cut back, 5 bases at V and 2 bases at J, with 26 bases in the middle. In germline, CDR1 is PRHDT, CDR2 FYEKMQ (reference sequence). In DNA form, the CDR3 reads TGTGCCAGCAGCGCCAAATATCTGGGGGGGCTAGCATACACAGATACGCAGTATTTT. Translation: CASSAKYLGGLAYTDTQYF.

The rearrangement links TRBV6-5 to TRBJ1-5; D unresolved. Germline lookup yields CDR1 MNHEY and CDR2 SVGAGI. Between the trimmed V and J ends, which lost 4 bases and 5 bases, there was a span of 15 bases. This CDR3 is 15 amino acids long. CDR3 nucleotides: TGTGCCAGCAGTTCGGACGGGAGTAATTATCAGCCCCAGCATTTT. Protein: CASSSDGSNYQPQHF.

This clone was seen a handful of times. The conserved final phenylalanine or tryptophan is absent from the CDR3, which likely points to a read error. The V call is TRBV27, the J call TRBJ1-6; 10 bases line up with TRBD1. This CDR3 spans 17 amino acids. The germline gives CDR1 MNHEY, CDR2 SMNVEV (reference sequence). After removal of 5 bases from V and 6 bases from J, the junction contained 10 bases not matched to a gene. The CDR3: CASSPLRDRGSNSPLHL. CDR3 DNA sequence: TGTGCCAGCAGTCCACTCCGGGACAGGGGAAGTAATTCACCCCTCCACCTT.

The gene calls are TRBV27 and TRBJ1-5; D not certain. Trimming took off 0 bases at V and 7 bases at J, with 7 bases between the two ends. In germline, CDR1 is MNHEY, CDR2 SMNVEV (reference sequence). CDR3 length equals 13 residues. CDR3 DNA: TGTGCCAGCAGTTTATCGTGGCCACAGCCCCAGCATTTT. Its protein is CASSLSWPQPQHF.

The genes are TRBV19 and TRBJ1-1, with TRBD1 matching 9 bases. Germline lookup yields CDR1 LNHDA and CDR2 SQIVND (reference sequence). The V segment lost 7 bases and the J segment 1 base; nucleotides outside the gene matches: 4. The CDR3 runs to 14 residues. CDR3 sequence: CASKGTGTNTEAFF. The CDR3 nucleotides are TGTGCCAGTAAAGGGACAGGGACGAACACTGAAGCTTTCTTT.

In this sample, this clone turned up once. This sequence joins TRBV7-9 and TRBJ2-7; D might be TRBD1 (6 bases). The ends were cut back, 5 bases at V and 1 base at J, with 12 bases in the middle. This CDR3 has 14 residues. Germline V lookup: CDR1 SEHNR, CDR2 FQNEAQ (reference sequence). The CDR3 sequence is CASSPQDSSYEQYF. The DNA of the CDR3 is TGTGCCAGCAGCCCCCAGGACAGTTCCTACGAGCAGTACTTC.

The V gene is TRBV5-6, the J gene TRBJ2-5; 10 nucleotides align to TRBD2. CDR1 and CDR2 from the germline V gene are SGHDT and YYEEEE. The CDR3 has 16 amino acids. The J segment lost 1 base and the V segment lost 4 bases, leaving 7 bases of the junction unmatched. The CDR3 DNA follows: TGTGCCAGCAGCGCCGGGACTAGCGAAACCCAAGAGACCCAGTACTTC. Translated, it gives CASSAGTSETQETQYF.

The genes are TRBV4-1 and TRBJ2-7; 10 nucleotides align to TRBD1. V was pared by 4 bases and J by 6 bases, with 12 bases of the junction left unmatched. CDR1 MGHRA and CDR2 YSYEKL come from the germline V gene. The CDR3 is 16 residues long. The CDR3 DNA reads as TGCGCCAGCAGCCGGGAGGCGGGACAGGGGTCCGCCGAGCAGTACTTC. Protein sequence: CASSREAGQGSAEQYF.

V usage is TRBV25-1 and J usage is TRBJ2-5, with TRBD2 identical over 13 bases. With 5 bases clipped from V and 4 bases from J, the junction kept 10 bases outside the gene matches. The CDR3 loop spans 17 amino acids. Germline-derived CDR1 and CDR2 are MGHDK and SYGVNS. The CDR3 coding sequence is TGTGCCAGCAGTCGTCGGACTAGCGGGAGTCTTCCAGAGACCCAGTACTTC. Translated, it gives CASSRRTSGSLPETQYF.

The CDR3 DNA follows: TGTGCCAGCAGTACGGGACAGGGGGCTGGCTATGGCTACACCTTC. Its protein product is CASSTGQGAGYGYTF. The chain is built from TRBV6-1 and TRBJ1-2, with TRBD1 identical over 12 bases. The germline V gene encodes CDR1 MNHNS and CDR2 SASEGT. V gave up 5 bases and J gave up 4 bases; unmatched junction bases: 5. The CDR3 is 15 residues long.